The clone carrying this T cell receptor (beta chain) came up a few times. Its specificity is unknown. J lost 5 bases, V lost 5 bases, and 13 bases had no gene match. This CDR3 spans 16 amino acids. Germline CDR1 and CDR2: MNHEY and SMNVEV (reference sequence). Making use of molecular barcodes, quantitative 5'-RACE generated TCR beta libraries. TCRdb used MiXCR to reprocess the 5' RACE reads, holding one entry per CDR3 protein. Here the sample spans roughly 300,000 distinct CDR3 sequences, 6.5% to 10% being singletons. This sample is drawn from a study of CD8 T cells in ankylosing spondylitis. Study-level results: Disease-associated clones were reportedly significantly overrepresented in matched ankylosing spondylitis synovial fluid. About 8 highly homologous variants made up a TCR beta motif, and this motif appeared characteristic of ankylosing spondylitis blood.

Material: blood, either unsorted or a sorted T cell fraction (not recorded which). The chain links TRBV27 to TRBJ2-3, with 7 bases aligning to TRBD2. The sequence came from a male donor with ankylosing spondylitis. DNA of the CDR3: TGTGCCAGCAGTAAAGCGGGAACTCTAGTCGTAGATACGCAGTATTTT. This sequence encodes CASSKAGTLVVDTQYF.